The 2 T cell receptor beta chains presented below share a single source sample, sequenced in a study of blood T cell repertoires in COVID-19. Data came from immunoSEQ multiplex PCR; TCRdb stores just in-frame clones and leaves some out. Of 150,000 to 200,000 clones detected, around 83% appear once; the ten largest clones hold roughly 2.9%. Sequenced: peripheral blood. The receptor source for this set is a woman younger than 45 with active or convalescent COVID-19.

This chain uses TRBV18 with TRBJ2-3, with 12 positions matching TRBD2. V trimming: 3 bases; J trimming: 3 bases; junction bases outside the gene matches: 4. The CDR3 consists of 16 residues. CDR1 and CDR2 from the germline V gene are KGHSH and LQKENI. The CDR3 nucleotides are TGTGCCAGCTCACCCGAGACTAGCGGGAGAACAGATACGCAGTATTTT. Amino acids: CASSPETSGRTDTQYF.

This sequence joins TRBV21-1 and TRBJ2-7; TRBD2 is the table's D call, not checked against the DNA. TRBV21-1 is a known pseudogene. This CDR3 has 14 amino acids. CDR3 sequence (DNA): TGTGCCAGCAGCAAATGGCGGGGCCGGGACGAGCAGTACTTC. This translates into CASSKWRGRDEQYF.